This T cell receptor (beta chain) was identified during a study of a mutant IDH1 vaccine in newly diagnosed glioma. Overall study context: Investigators started vaccination 4-6 weeks after radiotherapy alone, or with temozolomide cycles.

Libraries were prepared by immunoSEQ multiplex PCR; TCRdb keeps only in-frame clonotypes and omits some of them. The sample carries approximately 66,000 clones, around four fifths recorded once. Specified time point: week 35, safety follow-up. Every vaccination contained 300 ug of the mutant IDH1 20-mer peptide and was paired with topical imiquimod. Eight vaccinations went to patients in weeks 1, 3, 5, 7, 11, 15, 19, 23. From germline, CDR1 is MNHEY and CDR2 SMNVEV (reference sequence). J was trimmed by 3 bases and V by 5 bases; bases with no gene match: 9. CDR3 length equals 16 residues. For this clone: The antigen is undetermined.

The clonotype originates from a man aged 25 to 45 with glioma. This chain joins TRBV27 and TRBJ1-1; 10 bases map to TRBD1. The sequences come from PBMCs, collected from a glioma patient whose treatment included an IDH1 peptide vaccine. The CDR3: CASSPQTGGLYTEAFF. The CDR3 DNA is TGTGCCAGCAGTCCGCAGACAGGGGGCTTGTACACTGAAGCTTTCTTT.